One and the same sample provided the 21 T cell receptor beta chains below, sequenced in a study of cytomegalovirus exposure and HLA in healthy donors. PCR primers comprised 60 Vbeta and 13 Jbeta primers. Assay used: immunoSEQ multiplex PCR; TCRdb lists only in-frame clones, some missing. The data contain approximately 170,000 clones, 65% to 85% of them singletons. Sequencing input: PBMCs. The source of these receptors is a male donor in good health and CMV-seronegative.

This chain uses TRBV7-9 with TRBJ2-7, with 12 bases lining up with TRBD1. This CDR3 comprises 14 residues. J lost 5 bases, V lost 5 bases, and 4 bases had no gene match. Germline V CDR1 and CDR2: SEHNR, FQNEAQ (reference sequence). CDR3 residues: CASSRDRGLDEQYF. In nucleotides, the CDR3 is TGTGCCAGCAGCCGGGACAGGGGGCTGGACGAGCAGTACTTC.

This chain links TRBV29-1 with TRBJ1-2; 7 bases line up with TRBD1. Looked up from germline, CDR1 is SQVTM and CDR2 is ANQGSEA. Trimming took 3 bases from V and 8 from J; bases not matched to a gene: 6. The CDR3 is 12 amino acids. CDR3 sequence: CSVEPGTVGYTF. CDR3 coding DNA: TGCAGCGTTGAGCCCGGGACAGTAGGCTACACCTTC.

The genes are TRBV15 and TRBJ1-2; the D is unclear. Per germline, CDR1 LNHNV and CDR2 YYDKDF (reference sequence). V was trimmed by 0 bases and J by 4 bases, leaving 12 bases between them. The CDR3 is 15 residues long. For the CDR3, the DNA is TGTGCCACCAGCAGAGATCCGGTCGGAGGCTATGGCTACACCTTC. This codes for CATSRDPVGGYGYTF.

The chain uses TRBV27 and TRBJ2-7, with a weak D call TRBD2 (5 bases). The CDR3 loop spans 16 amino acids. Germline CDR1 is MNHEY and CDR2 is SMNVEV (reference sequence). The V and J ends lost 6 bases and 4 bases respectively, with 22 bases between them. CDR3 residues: CASRTINPPRGYEQYF. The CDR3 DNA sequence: TGTGCCAGCAGAACGATAAATCCCCCCAGAGGGTACGAGCAGTACTTC.

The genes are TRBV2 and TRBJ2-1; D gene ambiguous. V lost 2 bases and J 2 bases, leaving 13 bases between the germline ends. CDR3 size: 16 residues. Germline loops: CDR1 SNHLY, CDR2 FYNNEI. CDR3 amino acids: CASSERFSGAYNEQFF. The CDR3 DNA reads TGTGCCAGCAGTGAAAGATTTTCCGGAGCCTACAATGAGCAGTTCTTC.

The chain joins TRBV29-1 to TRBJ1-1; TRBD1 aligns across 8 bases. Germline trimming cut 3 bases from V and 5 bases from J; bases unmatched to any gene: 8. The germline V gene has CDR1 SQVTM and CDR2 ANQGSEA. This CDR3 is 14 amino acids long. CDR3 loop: CSVDSQGARTEAFF. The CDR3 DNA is TGCAGCGTTGATTCGCAGGGGGCGAGAACTGAAGCTTTCTTT.

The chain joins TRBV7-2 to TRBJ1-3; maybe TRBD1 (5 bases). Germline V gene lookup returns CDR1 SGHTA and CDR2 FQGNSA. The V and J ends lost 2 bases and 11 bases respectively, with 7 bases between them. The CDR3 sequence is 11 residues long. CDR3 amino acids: CASSLRQSIYF. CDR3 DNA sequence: TGTGCCAGCAGCTTACGACAGTCCATATATTTT.

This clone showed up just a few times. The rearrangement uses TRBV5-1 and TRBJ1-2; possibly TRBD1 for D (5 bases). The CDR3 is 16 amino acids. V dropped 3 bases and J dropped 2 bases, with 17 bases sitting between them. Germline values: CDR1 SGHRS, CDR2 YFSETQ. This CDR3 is CASSSGIGGENYGYTF. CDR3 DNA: TGCGCCAGCAGCTCGGGGATCGGAGGGGAGAACTATGGCTACACCTTC.

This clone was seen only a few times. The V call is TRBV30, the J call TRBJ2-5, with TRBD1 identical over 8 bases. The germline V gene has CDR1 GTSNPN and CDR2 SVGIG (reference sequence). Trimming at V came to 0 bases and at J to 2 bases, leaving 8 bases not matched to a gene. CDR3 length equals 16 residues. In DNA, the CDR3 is TGTGCCTGGAGTGTACAAACAGGGGGGACACAAGAGACCCAGTACTTC. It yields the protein CAWSVQTGGTQETQYF.

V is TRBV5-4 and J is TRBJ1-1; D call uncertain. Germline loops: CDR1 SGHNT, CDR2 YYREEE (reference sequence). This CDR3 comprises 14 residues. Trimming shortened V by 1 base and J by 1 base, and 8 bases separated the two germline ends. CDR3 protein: CASSLYSGNTEAFF. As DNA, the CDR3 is TGTGCCAGCAGCTTGTACTCAGGGAACACTGAAGCTTTCTTT.

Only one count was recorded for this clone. CDR3 coding DNA: TGTGCCAGCAGCCCTACTAGCAGAACCTACAATGAGCAGTTCTTC. Protein: CASSPTSRTYNEQFF. The V call is TRBV7-6, the J call TRBJ2-1; D possibly corresponds to TRBD2 (6 bases). The CDR3 is made up of 15 amino acids. The germline gives CDR1 SGHVS, CDR2 FNYEAQ. The V end lost 5 bases, the J end lost 2 bases, and 13 bases lay between the germline ends.

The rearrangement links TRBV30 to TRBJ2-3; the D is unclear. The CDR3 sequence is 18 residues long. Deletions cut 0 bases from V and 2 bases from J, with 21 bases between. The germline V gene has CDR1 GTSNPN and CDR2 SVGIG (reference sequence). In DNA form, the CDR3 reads TGTGCCTGGAGTGTACCTACTCACTATTCAAATGACACAGATACGCAGTATTTT. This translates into CAWSVPTHYSNDTDTQYF.

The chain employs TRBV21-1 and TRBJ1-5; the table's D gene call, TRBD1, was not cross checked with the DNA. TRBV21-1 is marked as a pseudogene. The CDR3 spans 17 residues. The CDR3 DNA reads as TGTGCCAGCAGCAAAGGAGGGACAGGGGGCCCCAATCAGCCCCAGCATTTT. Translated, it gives CASSKGGTGGPNQPQHF.

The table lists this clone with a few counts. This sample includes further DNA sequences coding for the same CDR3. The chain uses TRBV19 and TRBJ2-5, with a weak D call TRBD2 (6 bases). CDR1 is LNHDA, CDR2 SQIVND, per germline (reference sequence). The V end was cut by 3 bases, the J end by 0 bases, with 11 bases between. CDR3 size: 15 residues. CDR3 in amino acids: CASSILAGNQETQYF. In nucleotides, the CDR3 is TGTGCCAGTAGTATCTTGGCGGGGAACCAAGAGACCCAGTACTTC.

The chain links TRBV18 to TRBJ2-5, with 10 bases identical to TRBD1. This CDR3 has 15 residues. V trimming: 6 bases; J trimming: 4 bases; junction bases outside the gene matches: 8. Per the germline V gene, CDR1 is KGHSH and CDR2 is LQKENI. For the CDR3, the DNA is TGTGCCAGCTCGTCCGGGACAGGGGAAGTAGAGACCCAGTACTTC. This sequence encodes CASSSGTGEVETQYF.

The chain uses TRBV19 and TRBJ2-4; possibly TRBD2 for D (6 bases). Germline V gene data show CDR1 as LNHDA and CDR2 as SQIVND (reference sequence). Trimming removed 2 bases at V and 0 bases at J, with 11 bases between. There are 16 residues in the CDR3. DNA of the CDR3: TGTGCCAGTAGTATAAGACTGGGACTAGCCAAAAACATTCAGTACTTC. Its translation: CASSIRLGLAKNIQYF.

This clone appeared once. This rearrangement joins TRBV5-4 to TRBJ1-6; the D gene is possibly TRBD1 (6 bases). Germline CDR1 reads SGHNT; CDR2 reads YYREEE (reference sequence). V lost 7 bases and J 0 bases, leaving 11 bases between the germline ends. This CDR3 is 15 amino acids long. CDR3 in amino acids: CASRQGSSYNSPLHF. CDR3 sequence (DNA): TGTGCCAGCCGCCAGGGGAGCTCCTATAATTCACCCCTCCACTTT.

CDR3 DNA sequence: TGTGCCAGCAGCTTGGAGAGGTCGTCTCATGGCTACACCTTC. Its translation is CASSLERSSHGYTF. V is TRBV5-4 and J is TRBJ1-2; no clear D. V shed 0 bases and J shed 6 bases, with 12 bases lying between them. The CDR3 covers 14 residues. Germline lookup yields CDR1 SGHNT and CDR2 YYREEE (reference sequence).

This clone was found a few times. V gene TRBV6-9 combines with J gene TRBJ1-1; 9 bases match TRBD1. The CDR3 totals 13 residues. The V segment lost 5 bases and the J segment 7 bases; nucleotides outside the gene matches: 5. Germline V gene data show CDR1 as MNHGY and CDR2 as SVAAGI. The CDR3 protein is CASSTNRGREAFF. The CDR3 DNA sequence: TGTGCCAGCAGTACTAACAGGGGGCGTGAAGCTTTCTTT.

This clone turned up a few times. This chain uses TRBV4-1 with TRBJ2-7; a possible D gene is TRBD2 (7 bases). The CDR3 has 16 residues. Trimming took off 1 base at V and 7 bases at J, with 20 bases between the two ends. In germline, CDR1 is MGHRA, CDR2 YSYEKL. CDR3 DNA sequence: TGCGCCAGCAGCCAAGCGAGCGGGGCCTTGAGGGGGGAGCAGTACTTC. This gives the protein CASSQASGALRGEQYF.

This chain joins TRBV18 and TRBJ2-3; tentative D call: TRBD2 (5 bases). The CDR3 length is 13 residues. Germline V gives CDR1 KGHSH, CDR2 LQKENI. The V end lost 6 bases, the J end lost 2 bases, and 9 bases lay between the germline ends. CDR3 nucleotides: TGTGCCAGCTCCTCGGGATACACAGATACGCAGTATTTT. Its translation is CASSSGYTDTQYF.